This paragraph covers one TCR beta chain sequence. Described time point: pre-sensitization, week 0. Treatment indicated: therapeutic diphenylcyclopropenone sensitization with weekly scalp DPC. Unfractionated whole blood yielded total RNA. V was cut by 1 base and J by 5 bases, with 12 bases left in between. There are 15 residues in the CDR3. CDR1 and CDR2 (germline): MDHEN, SYDVKM. This sample was included in a study of human T cells and chemical hapten exposure. In the study overall: The upper back received 0.01% DPC by patch testing, with results read at 6 days. Largely, small differences in pooled library volume made per-sample TCR yields vary.

Unique molecular identifiers were attached to individual cDNA molecules within the library. From the RACE reads, TCRdb called clonotypes with MiXCR, one entry per CDR3 protein. The sample has under 200,000 distinct CDR3 sequences; approximately 29% are singletons. The receptor's source is a woman aged 25 to 39 with alopecia areata. Some clones in this sample may be carry-over from other donors' samples. Material: whole blood, obtained in connection with sensitization to the hapten diphenylcyclopropenone (DPC). This chain uses TRBV28 with TRBJ1-5, with D possibly matching TRBD1 (5 bases). The CDR3 spells CASSLSWGEDQPQHF. CDR3 nucleotide sequence: TGTGCCAGCAGTTTATCTTGGGGGGAGGATCAGCCCCAGCATTTT. Full variable domain (rest looked up from reference TRBV28 and TRBJ1-5): DVKVTQSSRYLVKRTGEKVFLECVQDMDHENMFWYRQDPGLGLRLIYFSYDVKMKEKGDIPEGYSVSREKKERFSLILESASTNQTSMYLCASSLSWGEDQPQHFGDGTRLSIL.